The 11 T cell receptor beta chains listed next were all sequenced from one sample in a study of T cell changes during pregnancy in multiple sclerosis. Measured with immunoSEQ multiplex PCR; TCRdb has only the in-frame clones, and not every one. The table records approximately 30,000 clones, under 95% of them present only once. The sample in question was CD4+ T cells from peripheral blood mononuclear cells, obtained after pregnancy. All receptors come from a female donor with multiple sclerosis, enrolled in a pregnancy study.

The rearrangement uses TRBV29-1 and TRBJ2-3, with D perhaps TRBD1 (5 bases). The CDR3 covers 16 residues. Trimming removed 3 bases from V and 2 bases from J, with 18 bases in between. The germline gives CDR1 SQVTM, CDR2 ANQGSEA. CDR3: CSVERALTAYTDTQYF. CDR3 DNA sequence: TGCAGCGTTGAGAGAGCCCTGACAGCCTACACAGATACGCAGTATTTT.

The gene calls are TRBV7-9 and TRBJ1-5; D is ambiguous. The CDR3 totals 13 residues. The V and J ends lost 1 base and 5 bases respectively, with 6 bases between them. Germline assignment: CDR1 SEHNR and CDR2 FQNEAQ (reference sequence). The DNA for the CDR3 is TGTGCCAGCAGCTTAGAAATCGATCAGCCCCAGCATTTT. Its protein product is CASSLEIDQPQHF.

This chain joins TRBV19 and TRBJ1-1; unclear D gene. V lost 5 bases, J lost 6 bases, and 10 bases lay in between. Germline V gene lookup returns CDR1 LNHDA and CDR2 SQIVND (reference sequence). The CDR3 has 12 residues. CDR3 residues: CASSQRRAEAFF. The CDR3 bases are TGTGCCAGTAGTCAAAGACGGGCTGAAGCTTTCTTT. Based on the CDR3 plus reference TRBV19 and TRBJ1-1, the full variable domain is DGGITQSPKYLFRKEGQNVTLSCEQNLNHDAMYWYRQDPGQGLRLIYYSQIVNDFQKGDIAEGYSVSREKKESFPLTVTSAQKNPTAFYLCASSQRRAEAFFGQGTRLTVV.

This clone has only one observation. The chain is built from TRBV5-1 and TRBJ1-1, with D perhaps TRBD1 (5 bases). Germline assignment: CDR1 SGHRS and CDR2 YFSETQ. The CDR3 loop spans 16 amino acids. Trimming shortened V by 2 bases and J by 1 base, and 15 bases separated the two germline ends. The CDR3 here is CASSLGEGPGNTEAFF. The CDR3 DNA reads as TGCGCCAGCAGCTTAGGGGAAGGGCCGGGGAACACTGAAGCTTTCTTT.

This rearrangement joins TRBV11-3 to TRBJ2-2, with a weak D call TRBD2 (5 bases). The length of the CDR3 is 12 residues. V lost 5 bases to trimming and J lost 8 bases, with 9 bases between them. Germline V gives CDR1 SGHNT, CDR2 YENEEA. The CDR3 sequence is CASSTREGELFF. The CDR3 bases are TGTGCCAGCAGCACTAGGGAGGGGGAGCTGTTTTTT.

This sequence joins TRBV6-5 and TRBJ1-1; D not resolved. The germline V and J ends were trimmed by 6 bases and 1 base, with 12 bases remaining between them. Germline loops: CDR1 MNHEY, CDR2 SVGAGI. This CDR3 comprises 14 residues. The CDR3, as DNA: TGTGCCAGCAGGTTCTTTGGAGGGAACACTGAAGCTTTCTTT. It translates to CASRFFGGNTEAFF.

This chain links TRBV19 with TRBJ1-4; TRBD1 might be the D (6 bases). The germline V gene encodes CDR1 LNHDA and CDR2 SQIVND (reference sequence). The CDR3 is 16 residues long. The germline V and J ends were trimmed by 3 bases and 4 bases, with 15 bases remaining between them. CDR3 nucleotide sequence: TGTGCCAGTAGTATTCCCACAGGGCTACTTAATGAAAAACTGTTTTTT. As protein: CASSIPTGLLNEKLFF.

This clone is a singleton in its sample. This chain connects TRBV5-1 to TRBJ2-3; 11 nucleotides line up with TRBD2. The length of the CDR3 is 17 residues. J lost 0 bases, V lost 0 bases, and 3 bases had no gene match. Germline assignment: CDR1 SGHRS and CDR2 YFSETQ. The CDR3 is CASSLGLAGGSTDTQYF. The CDR3 nucleotides are TGCGCCAGCAGCTTGGGGCTAGCGGGAGGAAGCACAGATACGCAGTATTTT.

This chain links TRBV11-2 with TRBJ2-1; TRBD2 agrees at 9 bases. The CDR3 extends over 14 amino acids. Germline lookup yields CDR1 SGHAT and CDR2 FQNNGV. The V gene end was trimmed by 4 bases and the J gene end by 9 bases; junction bases not matched to a gene: 7. The CDR3 DNA follows: TGTGCCAGCAGCTCGAATGGCGGGGGGGCTGAGCAGTTCTTC. Translated: CASSSNGGGAEQFF.

The chain has TRBV14 and TRBJ2-1, with 8 positions matching TRBD2. Germline values: CDR1 SGHDN, CDR2 FVKESK. V was clipped by 1 base and J by 3 bases; unmatched bases: 5. The CDR3 is 16 residues long. This chain's CDR3 is CASSQVSGINYNEQFF. The CDR3 DNA sequence: TGTGCCAGCAGCCAAGTTAGCGGGATCAACTACAATGAGCAGTTCTTC.

The J gene is TRBJ2-7, the V gene TRBV10-2; TRBD1 aligns across 9 bases. CDR3 length equals 19 residues. With 4 bases clipped from V and 1 base from J, the junction kept 17 bases outside the gene matches. Germline V gene lookup returns CDR1 WSHSY and CDR2 SAAADI. The CDR3 sequence: CASSGPPGQGSSNSYEQYF. The CDR3 region has the DNA TGCGCCAGCAGTGGCCCACCGGGACAGGGTTCCTCTAATTCCTACGAGCAGTACTTC.